The next 17 T cell receptor beta chains were all read from a single sample in a study of T cells in Graves' hyperthyroidism and ophthalmopathy. RNA transcripts provided the source from which TCR beta CDR3 regions were amplified. HTBI primers drove first-round RT-PCR of the TCR CDR3. TCRdb reanalysed the multiplex PCR reads using MiXCR and keeps one entry per CDR3 protein. Of approximately 210,000 distinct CDR3 sequences in the sample, roughly 15% were seen once. Sequencing was performed on blood. Receptor source: a man aged 50-60 years with Graves' hyperthyroidism.

The V and J genes are TRBV6-6 and TRBJ1-1, with D possibly TRBD1 on 5 matching bases. Between the trimmed V and J ends, which lost 2 bases and 5 bases, there was a span of 9 bases. This CDR3 contains 13 residues. Germline V lookup: CDR1 MNHNY, CDR2 SVGAGI (reference sequence). CDR3 loop: CASSYREGTEAFF. The CDR3 bases are TGTGCCAGCAGTTACAGGGAGGGGACTGAAGCTTTCTTT.

This chain connects TRBV7-9 to TRBJ1-1, with 9 bases matching TRBD1. With V trimmed by 4 bases and J by 3 bases, 3 bases remained unmatched. The CDR3 is 14 residues long. Germline-derived CDR1 and CDR2 are SEHNR and FQNEAQ (reference sequence). This chain's CDR3 is CASSYRGRDTEAFF. In DNA, the CDR3 is TGTGCCAGCAGCTACAGGGGGCGCGACACTGAAGCTTTCTTT.

This clonotype was seen many times. The CDR3 nucleotides read TGTGCCAGCAGCTTGCGATGGGATACGCAGTATTTT. It codes for CASSLRWDTQYF. V gene TRBV5-5 combines with J gene TRBJ2-3; D unclear. This CDR3 spans 12 amino acids. Trimming pared 1 base from V and 6 bases from J, leaving 6 bases between. Germline loops: CDR1 SGHKS, CDR2 YYEKEE (reference sequence). The complete variable domain, with remaining parts taken from reference TRBV5-5 and TRBJ2-3, reads DAGVTQSPTHLIKTRGQQVTLRCSPISGHKSVSWYQQVLGQGPQFIFQYYEKEERGRGNFPDRFSARQFPNYSSELNVNALLLGDSALYLCASSLRWDTQYFGPGTRLTVL.

This clonotype was found many times. The rearrangement uses TRBV12-3 or TRBV12-4 and TRBJ2-1; D may correspond to TRBD1 or TRBD2 (6 bases each). This CDR3 is 15 amino acids long. The germline V and J ends were trimmed by 2 bases and 5 bases, with 13 bases remaining between them. CDR3 in amino acids: CASSLWGARHNEQFF. The CDR3 DNA reads TGTGCCAGCAGTTTATGGGGGGCGCGCCACAATGAGCAGTTCTTC.

This clonotype came up many times. The gene calls are TRBV6-2 or TRBV6-3 and TRBJ2-1, with 7 bases lining up with TRBD2. The germline CDR1 and CDR2 sequences are MNHEY and SVGEGT. V was clipped by 3 bases and J by 9 bases; unmatched bases: 5. This CDR3 has 13 amino acids. The CDR3 loop reads CASSYTREGEQFF. The CDR3 bases are TGTGCCAGCAGTTATACCAGGGAGGGTGAGCAGTTCTTC.

This clonotype has a count of ten or more. The rearrangement joins TRBV30 to TRBJ1-1; 9 bases are a match to TRBD1. The trim removed 5 bases at V and 5 bases at J, leaving 3 bases unmatched. CDR1 GTSNPN and CDR2 SVGIG come from the germline V gene (reference sequence). This CDR3 contains 12 residues. CDR3 sequence reads: CAWGTGRTEAFF. The CDR3 DNA reads TGTGCCTGGGGGACAGGGAGGACTGAAGCTTTCTTT.

The rearrangement links TRBV12-3 or TRBV12-4 to TRBJ2-5; a possible D gene is TRBD1 (6 bases). V lost 1 base to trimming and J lost 11 bases, with 14 bases between them. CDR3 length: 13 amino acids. CDR3 bases: TGTGCCAGCAGTTTAGGGCAGGGGCTTAAACAGTACTTC. Its protein product is CASSLGQGLKQYF.

This clonotype came up a few times. This chain links TRBV27 with TRBJ1-6; D is uncertain. In germline, CDR1 is MNHEY, CDR2 SMNVEV (reference sequence). The CDR3 has 13 amino acids. V dropped 4 bases and J dropped 7 bases, with 8 bases sitting between them. CDR3 DNA sequence: TGTGCCAGCAGTTCGGAGGCGAATTCACCCCTCCACTTT. It translates to CASSSEANSPLHF.

This clonotype appeared many times. The chain has TRBV3-1 and TRBJ2-1; the match to TRBD2 covers 7 bases. This CDR3 region has 16 residues. Per the germline V gene, CDR1 is LGHDT and CDR2 is YNNKEL (reference sequence). Unmatched junction bases numbered 13, after V lost 3 bases and J lost 8 bases. The CDR3 sequence: CASSQQTSTPLDEQFF. The CDR3 DNA sequence: TGTGCCAGCAGCCAGCAGACTAGCACCCCTTTAGATGAGCAGTTCTTC.

The table lists this clonotype with a few counts. The CDR3 DNA sequence: TGTGCCAGCAGTAATAGCCGTTTAGCGGGGAGGGATACGCAGTATTTT. Its protein product is CASSNSRLAGRDTQYF. V gene TRBV7-8 combines with J gene TRBJ2-3; 8 bases line up with TRBD2. With 6 bases clipped from V and 6 bases from J, the junction kept 14 bases outside the gene matches. Germline V gene sequence: CDR1 SGHVS, CDR2 FQNEAQ. CDR3 length: 16 amino acids. Full variable domain (outside the CDR3, taken from reference TRBV7-8 and TRBJ2-3): GAGVSQSPRYKVAKRGQDVALRCDPISGHVSLFWYQQALGQGPEFLTYFQNEAQLDKSGLPSDRFFAERPEGSVSTLKIQRTQQEDSAVYLCASSNSRLAGRDTQYFGPGTRLTVL.

This clonotype was detected only a few times. The chain couples TRBV12-3 or TRBV12-4 to TRBJ2-1; D gene uncertain. Trimming shortened V by 7 bases and J by 2 bases, and 9 bases separated the two germline ends. The CDR3 loop spans 13 amino acids. The CDR3 reads CASKRGTYNEQFF. Here the CDR3 DNA reads TGTGCCAGCAAACGTGGGACCTACAATGAGCAGTTCTTC.

This clonotype was found many times. CDR3 loop: CASSQVGGWTEAFF. The CDR3 DNA is TGTGCCAGCAGCCAAGTGGGGGGCTGGACTGAAGCTTTCTTT. The rearrangement links TRBV3-1 to TRBJ1-1, with a weak D call TRBD1 (6 bases). Germline assignment: CDR1 LGHDT and CDR2 YNNKEL (reference sequence). The CDR3 totals 14 residues. V shed 1 base and J shed 5 bases, with 11 bases lying between them.

The sample holds a few counts of this clonotype. The chain employs TRBV2 and TRBJ2-7; 8 nucleotides align to TRBD2. After removal of 7 bases from V and 5 bases from J, the junction contained 10 bases not matched to a gene. CDR1 is SNHLY, CDR2 FYNNEI, per germline. CDR3 length: 14 residues. Written as DNA, the CDR3 is TGTGCCAGCACCCCGGGGGGGGGGACTCACGAGCAGTACTTC. Its translation is CASTPGGGTHEQYF. The full variable domain, its missing parts supplied by reference TRBV2 and TRBJ2-7, is EPEVTQTPSHQVTQMGQEVILRCVPISNHLYFYWYRQILGQKVEFLVSFYNNEISEKSEIFDDQFSVERPDGSNFTLKIRSTKLEDSAMYFCASTPGGGTHEQYFGPGTRLTVT.

This sequence joins TRBV5-1 and TRBJ2-3, with D unclear. Germline CDR1 and CDR2: SGHRS and YFSETQ. V gave up 4 bases and J gave up 3 bases, with 15 bases separating them. The CDR3 runs to 15 residues. CDR3 DNA sequence: TGCGCCAGCAGCCCTGGTGGTAGGGTAACAGATACGCAGTATTTT. This gives the protein CASSPGGRVTDTQYF.

Notes on this clonotype: Since a much larger clone is just one base distant, this may be a read error. The chain recombines TRBV7-2 with TRBJ2-4; D possibly corresponds to TRBD1 (5 bases). Trimming left V 2 bases short and J 6 bases short, with 14 bases between. The CDR3 consists of 15 residues. Germline V lookup: CDR1 SGHTA, CDR2 FQGNSA. For the CDR3, the DNA is TGTGCCAGCAGCTTACAGCCTAGGGGATCAAACATTCAGTACTTC. Translation: CASSLQPRGSNIQYF.

This clonotype was seen more than once but under ten times. The chain carries TRBV19 and TRBJ1-2, with TRBD1 matching 9 bases. V was clipped by 5 bases and J by 5 bases; unmatched bases: 9. Germline CDR1 and CDR2: LNHDA and SQIVND (reference sequence). CDR3 length: 15 amino acids. CDR3 nucleotide sequence: TGTGCCAGTAGTGCAACAGGGGGCGCAGGGTATGGCTACACCTTC. Protein sequence: CASSATGGAGYGYTF.

This clonotype has at least ten counts. V usage is TRBV12-3 or TRBV12-4 and J usage is TRBJ2-5; D not certain. V lost 6 bases, J lost 2 bases, and 10 bases lay in between. The CDR3 is made up of 13 amino acids. The CDR3 DNA follows: TGTGCCAGCAGCCCTGACTGGCAAGAGACCCAGTACTTC. Translating it yields CASSPDWQETQYF.